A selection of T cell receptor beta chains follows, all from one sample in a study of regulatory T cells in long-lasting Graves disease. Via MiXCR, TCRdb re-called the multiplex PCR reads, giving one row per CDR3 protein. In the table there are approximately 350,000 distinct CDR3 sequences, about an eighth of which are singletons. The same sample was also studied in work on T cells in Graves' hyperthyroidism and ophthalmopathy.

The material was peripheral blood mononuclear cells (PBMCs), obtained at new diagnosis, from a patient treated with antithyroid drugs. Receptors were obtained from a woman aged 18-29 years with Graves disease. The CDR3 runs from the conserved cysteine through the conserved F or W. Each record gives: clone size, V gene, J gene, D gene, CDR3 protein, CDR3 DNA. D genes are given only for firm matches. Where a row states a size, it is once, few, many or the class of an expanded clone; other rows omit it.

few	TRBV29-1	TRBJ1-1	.	CSSWAGPREAFF	TGCAGCTCTTGGGCCGGGCCCCGAGAGGCTTTCTTT
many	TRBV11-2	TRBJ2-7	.	CASSPLGGRSEQYF	TGTGCCAGCAGCCCCCTAGGAGGGCGAAGCGAGCAGTACTTC
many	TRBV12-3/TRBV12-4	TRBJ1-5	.	CASSSDRYQPQHF	TGTGCCAGCAGTTCCGACAGGTACCAGCCCCAGCATTTT
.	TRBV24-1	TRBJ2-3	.	CATSDLLTDHTDTQYF	TGTGCCACCAGTGATTTACTGACAGACCACACAGATACGCAGTATTTT
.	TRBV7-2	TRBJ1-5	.	CASSPPGAGQPQHF	TGTGCCAGCAGCCCCCCGGGGGCGGGTCAGCCCCAGCATTTT
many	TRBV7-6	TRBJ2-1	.	CASSLPADNEQFF	TGTGCCAGCAGCCTTCCGGCGGACAATGAGCAGTTCTTC
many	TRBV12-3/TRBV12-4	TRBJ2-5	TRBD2	CASSAPPGLAVQETQYF	TGTGCCAGCAGTGCGCCTCCGGGACTAGCGGTCCAAGAGACCCAGTACTTC
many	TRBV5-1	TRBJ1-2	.	CASSLDTNYGYTF	TGCGCCAGCAGCTTGGACACTAACTATGGCTACACCTTC
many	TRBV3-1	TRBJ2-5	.	CASSHLAGAQETQYF	TGTGCCAGCAGCCACCTGGCGGGGGCTCAAGAGACCCAGTACTTC
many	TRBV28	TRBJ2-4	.	CASSFRSPSNIQYF	TGTGCCAGCTCCTTCAGGTCCCCCTCGAACATTCAGTACTTC
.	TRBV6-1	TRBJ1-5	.	CASMGHIGIQPQHF	TGTGCCAGCATGGGACATATTGGAATTCAGCCCCAGCATTTT
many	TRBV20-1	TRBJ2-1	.	CSASSVSYNEQFF	TGCAGTGCTAGCTCCGTCTCCTACAATGAGCAGTTCTTC
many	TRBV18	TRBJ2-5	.	CASSPMAGSETQYF	TGTGCCAGCTCACCAATGGCAGGGTCGGAGACCCAGTACTTC
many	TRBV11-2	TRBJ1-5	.	CASSLDIKGLGQPQHF	TGTGCCAGCAGCTTAGATATAAAGGGGTTGGGTCAGCCCCAGCATTTT
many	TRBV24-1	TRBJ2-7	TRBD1	CATSDPRDRGSYEQYF	TGTGCCACCAGTGACCCCCGGGACAGGGGATCCTACGAGCAGTACTTC
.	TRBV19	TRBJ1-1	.	CASSILLRYGVAVGGTEAFF	TGTGCCAGTAGTATACTTCTACGATACGGCGTGGCCGTAGGAGGGACTGAAGCTTTCTTT
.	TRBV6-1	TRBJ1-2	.	CASRPSEYEYYGYTF	TGTGCCAGCAGACCCTCCGAGTACGAATACTATGGCTACACCTTC
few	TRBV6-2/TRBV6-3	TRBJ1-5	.	CASSYGLLNQPQHF	TGTGCCAGCAGTTACGGACTCCTCAATCAGCCCCAGCATTTT
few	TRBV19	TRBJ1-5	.	CASNLVGVVYQPQHF	TGTGCCAGTAATTTGGTTGGGGTTGTCTATCAGCCCCAGCATTTT
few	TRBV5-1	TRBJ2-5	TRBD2	CASSLLGLAGQETQYF	TGCGCCAGCAGCTTGCTGGGACTAGCGGGCCAAGAGACCCAGTACTTC
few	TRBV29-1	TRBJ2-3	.	CSVELGGLTDTQYF	TGCAGCGTTGAATTGGGGGGACTCACAGATACGCAGTATTTT
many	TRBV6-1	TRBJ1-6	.	CAAMGERHNSPLHF	TGTGCCGCCATGGGAGAGCGCCATAATTCACCCCTCCACTTT
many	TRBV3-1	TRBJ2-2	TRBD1	CASRRTGRDTNTGELFF	TGTGCCAGCCGTCGGACAGGGCGGGATACTAACACCGGGGAGCTGTTTTTT
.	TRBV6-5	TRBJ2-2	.	CASSYYPIGELFF	TGTGCCAGCAGTTACTATCCGATCGGGGAGCTGTTTTTT
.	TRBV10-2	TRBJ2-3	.	CASSGSAPDTQYF	TGCGCCAGCAGTGGGTCGGCTCCCGATACGCAGTATTTT